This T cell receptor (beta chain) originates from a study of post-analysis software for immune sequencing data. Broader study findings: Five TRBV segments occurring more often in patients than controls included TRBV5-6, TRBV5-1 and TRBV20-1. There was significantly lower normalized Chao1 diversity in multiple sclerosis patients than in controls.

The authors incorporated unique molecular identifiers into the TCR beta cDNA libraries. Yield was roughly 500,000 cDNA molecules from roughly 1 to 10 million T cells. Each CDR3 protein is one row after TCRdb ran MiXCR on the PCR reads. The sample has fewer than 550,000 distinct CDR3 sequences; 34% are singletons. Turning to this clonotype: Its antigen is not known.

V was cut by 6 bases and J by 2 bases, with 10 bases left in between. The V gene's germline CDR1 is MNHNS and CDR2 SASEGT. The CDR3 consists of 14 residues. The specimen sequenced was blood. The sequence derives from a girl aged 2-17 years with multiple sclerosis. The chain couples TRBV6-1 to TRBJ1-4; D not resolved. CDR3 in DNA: TGTGCCAGCAGCTTAGGACGGACTAATGAAAAACTGTTTTTT. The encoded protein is CASSLGRTNEKLFF.